These T cell receptor beta chains were read from a single sample in a study of T cells after yellow fever vaccination. MiXCR was run by TCRdb on the 5' RACE reads, yielding one entry per CDR3 protein. The profile shows roughly 63,000 distinct CDR3 sequences, 7.4% of them singletons. Sample: CD8+ T cells sorted from PBMCs, taken 15 days after the yellow fever booster vaccination. Receptors were obtained from a young man who received the YFV17D yellow fever vaccine. The CDR3 runs from the conserved cysteine through the conserved F or W. Each record gives: V gene, clone size, J gene, D gene, CDR3 protein, CDR3 DNA. D genes are given only for firm matches. A row's size may be missing; if present it is once, few, many or a size class.

>TRBV28|many|TRBJ2-7|NA
CASKPGRDSYEQYF
TGTGCCAGCAAACCAGGCCGGGACTCCTACGAGCAGTACTTC
>TRBV20-1|many|TRBJ2-1|TRBD2
CSSSGVELAGGSYNEQFF
TGCAGTTCCTCAGGGGTCGAGCTAGCGGGAGGGTCATACAATGAGCAGTTCTTC
>TRBV6-2/TRBV6-3|many|TRBJ2-5|NA
CASTMMGETQYF
TGTGCCAGCACGATGATGGGCGAGACCCAGTACTTC
>TRBV11-2|NA|TRBJ1-5|NA
CASSLHRGGQPQHF
TGTGCCAGCAGCTTACATAGAGGCGGACAGCCCCAGCATTTT
>TRBV9|NA|TRBJ2-5|TRBD2
CASSASGGRARETQYF
TGTGCCAGCAGTGCCTCTGGGGGGAGGGCACGAGAGACCCAGTACTTC
>TRBV11-2|NA|TRBJ2-5|TRBD2
CASSLGPEGSGRDQETQYF
TGTGCCAGCAGCTTAGGCCCCGAGGGTAGCGGGAGGGACCAAGAGACCCAGTACTTC
>TRBV14|many|TRBJ1-4|NA
CASSQRTTGEKLFF
TGTGCCAGCAGCCAACGCACCACAGGGGAAAAACTGTTTTTT
>TRBV5-1|once|TRBJ2-7|NA
CASSPVRSTYEQYF
TGCGCCAGCAGCCCCGTAAGGAGCACCTACGAGCAGTACTTC
>TRBV10-3|many|TRBJ2-3|TRBD1
CAINPDRGPDTQYF
TGTGCCATCAACCCGGACAGGGGGCCCGATACGCAGTATTTT
>TRBV9|many|TRBJ2-5|TRBD2
CASSVVPSGEETQYF
TGTGCCAGCAGCGTAGTCCCTAGCGGGGAAGAGACCCAGTACTTC
>TRBV14|many|TRBJ2-1|NA
CASSQVQGGYNEQFF
TGTGCCAGCAGCCAAGTGCAGGGGGGGTACAATGAGCAGTTCTTC
>TRBV11-2|many|TRBJ2-7|NA
CASSLGGGYEQYF
TGTGCCAGCAGCTTAGGTGGCGGGTACGAGCAGTACTTC
>TRBV7-2|many|TRBJ2-7|TRBD2
CASSTLMREGLYEQYF
TGTGCCAGCAGCACCTTAATGCGGGAGGGCCTCTACGAGCAGTACTTC
>TRBV20-1|many|TRBJ2-3|TRBD1
CSARPGDRDTDTQYF
TGCAGTGCTAGACCCGGGGACAGAGACACAGATACGCAGTATTTT
>TRBV9|NA|TRBJ2-7|NA
CASSVDGTPQREQYF
TGTGCCAGCAGCGTAGATGGGACCCCCCAGAGGGAGCAGTACTTC
>TRBV19|many|TRBJ2-7|TRBD1
CASSPGTGSSYEQYF
TGTGCCAGTAGCCCCGGGACAGGGTCCTCCTACGAGCAGTACTTC
>TRBV19|many|TRBJ2-2|TRBD2
CASSTGLEAGELFF
TGTGCCAGTAGTACGGGACTAGAGGCCGGGGAGCTGTTTTTT
>TRBV9|many|TRBJ2-7|NA
CASSSTDSYEQYF
TGTGCCAGCAGCTCTACCGACAGCTACGAGCAGTACTTC
>TRBV5-4|NA|TRBJ2-4|NA
CASSLSSDPAEYF
TGTGCCAGCAGCTTGTCCAGCGACCCAGCGGAGTACTTC
>TRBV20-1|many|TRBJ2-5|NA
CSARDDRSQETQYF
TGCAGTGCTAGAGACGACAGGTCGCAAGAGACCCAGTACTTC
>TRBV7-2|many|TRBJ2-7|NA
CASSLGAGVLSYEQYF
TGTGCCAGCAGCTTAGGGGCCGGGGTTCTCTCCTACGAGCAGTACTTC
>TRBV23-1|NA|TRBJ2-3|TRBD2
CASKGLAGGWADTQYF
TGCGCCAGCAAGGGACTAGCGGGAGGTTGGGCAGATACGCAGTATTTT
>TRBV2|many|TRBJ2-1|NA
CASSGGGSSYNEQFF
TGTGCCAGCAGTGGTGGCGGCAGCTCCTACAATGAGCAGTTCTTC
>TRBV29-1|NA|TRBJ2-7|NA
CSATYGPEQYF
TGCAGCGCCACTTACGGGCCCGAGCAGTACTTC
>TRBV7-2|many|TRBJ2-5|TRBD2
CASSDPEELGSGNQHVAQYF
TGTGCCAGCAGCGATCCCGAGGAACTAGGTAGCGGGAACCAACACGTCGCCCAGTACTTC
>TRBV4-3|many|TRBJ2-5|NA
CASSQGGRSGETQYF
TGCGCCAGCAGCCAAGGAGGTAGGAGTGGAGAGACCCAGTACTTC